Below, one T cell receptor (beta chain) is given with its context. No antigen is known for it. The data belong to a study of T cell responses to AZD1222 COVID-19 vaccine. Study-wide results and caveats: Reportedly, nearly half of unique spike TCRs recognized epitopes outside B.1.351/B.1.1.7 mutations.

This CDR3 spans 12 amino acids. The germline gives CDR1 SQVTM, CDR2 ANQGSEA. V lost 6 bases and J 5 bases, leaving 10 bases between the germline ends. Produced via immunoSEQ multiplex PCR; TCRdb's table is partial and in-frame only. The data show about 130,000 clones, with just over 90% seen just once and about 9% held by the top ten. This TCR was recovered from an adult in good health. Sequencing used peripheral blood, obtained on day 0 of AZD1222 vaccination. This chain links TRBV29-1 with TRBJ2-2, with no clear D. The CDR3 DNA is TGCAGCGTGGGGTTGGGTACCGGGGAGCTGTTTTTT. Translating it yields CSVGLGTGELFF.